A selection of T cell receptor beta chains follows, all from one sample in a study of CD8+ T cells in alopecia areata. Using immunoSEQ multiplex PCR, the repertoire was profiled, and TCRdb retains in-frame clones only, with some absent. The sample holds roughly 190,000 clones, around 56% seen once. The sample in question was CD4+ T cells sorted from blood, obtained at week 4, from a patient treated with tofacitinib. These receptors came from a human donor with alopecia areata. Both conserved end residues are part of each CDR3. The D gene is left open where the match is weak. Clone size is stated in some rows and not others, as once, few, many or a class when expanded.

v_call,clone_size,d_call,j_call,cdr3_aa,cdr3_nt
TRBV5-4,NA,TRBD1,TRBJ2-5,CASSSRTGLQETQYF,TGTGCCAGCAGCAGCCGGACAGGTCTCCAAGAGACCCAGTACTTC
TRBV29-1,NA,NA,TRBJ1-4,CSVGTGGSREKLFF,TGCAGCGTTGGAACAGGCGGTTCGCGTGAAAAACTGTTTTTT
TRBV29-1,NA,NA,TRBJ2-3,CSVEESSGTRDTQYF,TGCAGCGTTGAAGAGTCCAGCGGGACAAGAGATACGCAGTATTTT
TRBV5-4,few,TRBD1,TRBJ2-3,CASSLAGQGTDTQYF,TGTGCCAGCAGCTTGGCGGGACAGGGCACAGATACGCAGTATTTT
TRBV25-1,few,TRBD1,TRBJ1-2,CASQFSDRPLMGYTF,TGTGCCAGCCAGTTTTCGGACAGGCCCCTAATGGGCTACACCTTC
TRBV6-5,NA,NA,TRBJ2-1,CASRRPRGNEQFF,TGTGCCAGCAGGCGACCTAGGGGCAATGAGCAGTTCTTC
TRBV7-9,few,NA,TRBJ1-2,CASSLGELNYGYTF,TGTGCCAGCAGCTTAGGGGAACTTAACTATGGCTACACCTTC
TRBV6-4,few,NA,TRBJ2-2,CASSPTGPGELFF,TGTGCCAGCAGCCCCACAGGGCCCGGGGAGCTGTTTTTT
TRBV18,NA,NA,TRBJ2-1,CASSPDSYNEQFF,TGTGCCAGCTCACCGGACAGCTACAATGAGCAGTTCTTC
TRBV15,NA,NA,TRBJ2-3,CATSRGTATDTQYF,TGTGCCACCAGCCGCGGGACAGCCACAGATACGCAGTATTTT
TRBV7-2,NA,NA,TRBJ2-3,CASSLEPQATDTQYF,TGTGCCAGCAGCTTAGAACCGCAAGCAACAGATACGCAGTATTTT
TRBV29-1,few,NA,TRBJ1-2,CSVERGNYGYTF,TGCAGCGTTGAAAGGGGTAACTATGGCTACACCTTC
TRBV5-4,NA,NA,TRBJ2-3,CASSLATNTDTQYF,TGTGCCAGCAGCTTGGCGACAAACACAGATACGCAGTATTTT
TRBV30,NA,TRBD1,TRBJ1-1,CAWSVGGQGAGEAFF,TGTGCCTGGAGTGTAGGGGGACAGGGGGCAGGAGAGGCTTTCTTT
TRBV29-1,few,NA,TRBJ1-1,CSAGQNTEAFF,TGCAGCGCAGGACAGAACACTGAAGCTTTCTTT
TRBV20-1,NA,NA,TRBJ2-5,CSAPTGETQYF,TGCAGTGCTCCGACGGGGGAGACCCAGTACTTC
TRBV5-1,NA,NA,TRBJ1-5,CASTPTASNQPQHF,TGCGCCAGCACCCCGACAGCGAGCAATCAGCCCCAGCATTTT
TRBV18,few,TRBD1,TRBJ2-7,CASSPPRGQGKNEQYF,TGTGCCAGCTCACCACCTAGGGGACAGGGAAAGAACGAGCAGTACTTC
TRBV29-1,NA,NA,TRBJ2-7,CSVAPRGGEQYF,TGCAGCGTTGCGCCCCGCGGCGGCGAGCAGTACTTC
TRBV11-1,NA,TRBD2,TRBJ2-3,CASSRTRSLDTQYF,TGTGCCAGCAGTCGGACTAGAAGTCTAGATACGCAGTATTTT
TRBV7-2,once,TRBD1,TRBJ1-2,CASSGRTGGNYGYTF,TGTGCCAGCAGCGGACGGACAGGGGGGAACTATGGCTACACCTTC
TRBV10-3,NA,NA,TRBJ2-3,CAINSPSTDTQYF,TGTGCCATCAACTCGCCCTCCACAGATACGCAGTATTTT
TRBV30,few,TRBD1,TRBJ2-2,CAWDRANTGELFF,TGTGCCTGGGACAGGGCGAACACCGGGGAGCTGTTTTTT
TRBV29-1,NA,TRBD1,TRBJ1-2,CSVDDPGQGDYGYTF,TGCAGCGTTGATGACCCGGGACAGGGGGACTATGGCTACACCTTC
TRBV19,few,NA,TRBJ1-1,CASRGWWRETEAFF,TGTGCCAGTAGGGGCTGGTGGAGGGAGACTGAAGCTTTCTTT
TRBV27,NA,TRBD1,TRBJ1-5,CASSQNRGGSPQHF,TGTGCCAGCAGTCAAAACAGGGGGGGTTCGCCCCAGCATTTT
TRBV29-1,NA,NA,TRBJ1-1,CSVASALGGTEAFF,TGCAGCGTCGCCTCTGCCCTCGGAGGCACTGAAGCTTTCTTT
TRBV9,NA,NA,TRBJ2-7,CASSVEGNSYEQYF,TGTGCCAGCAGCGTAGAGGGAAACAGCTACGAGCAGTACTTC
TRBV19,NA,TRBD1,TRBJ2-7,CANRLDRVYEQYF,TGTGCCAATAGGCTGGACAGGGTCTACGAGCAGTACTTC
TRBV7-2,NA,TRBD1,TRBJ1-1,CASSLFQGAGNTEAFF,TGTGCCAGCAGCTTATTTCAGGGGGCGGGGAACACTGAAGCTTTCTTT
TRBV29-1,once,TRBD1,TRBJ1-5,CSVATGGRSNQPQHF,TGCAGCGTTGCAACAGGGGGTAGAAGCAATCAGCCCCAGCATTTT
TRBV7-9,NA,NA,TRBJ1-2,CASSGSANYGYTF,TGTGCCAGCAGCGGGTCCGCTAACTATGGCTACACCTTC
TRBV30,once,NA,TRBJ2-5,CARRSLSQETQYF,TGTGCCCGGAGAAGTCTGAGCCAAGAGACCCAGTACTTC
TRBV19,few,TRBD2,TRBJ2-3,CASSIRCRGGSCTDTQYF,TGTGCCAGTAGTATCCGGTGTAGGGGCGGGAGTTGCACAGATACGCAGTATTTT
TRBV4-1,NA,NA,TRBJ2-5,CASSQEEQGGTQYF,TGCGCCAGCAGCCAAGAAGAACAGGGCGGGACCCAGTACTTC
TRBV5-1,NA,NA,TRBJ2-2,CASSLGSSNTGELFF,TGCGCCAGCAGCTTGGGCAGTTCGAACACCGGGGAGCTGTTTTTT
TRBV4-2,NA,NA,TRBJ1-2,CASSQDLGGRDGYTF,TGTGCCAGCAGCCAAGACCTAGGGGGTAGGGATGGCTACACCTTC
TRBV30,NA,TRBD1,TRBJ1-1,CAWRQGMNTEAFF,TGTGCCTGGAGACAGGGGATGAACACTGAAGCTTTCTTT
TRBV6-6,few,NA,TRBJ1-2,CASSPDSLYGYTF,TGTGCCAGCAGCCCGGACAGCCTCTATGGCTACACCTTC
TRBV6-6,NA,TRBD1,TRBJ1-2,CASRPGTGEKDGYTF,TGTGCCAGCAGACCCGGGACAGGGGAGAAGGATGGCTACACCTTC
TRBV30,NA,TRBD1,TRBJ2-2,CAWSRTGTGELFF,TGTGCCTGGAGTAGGACAGGGACCGGGGAGCTGTTTTTT
TRBV29-1,NA,TRBD2,TRBJ2-1,CSVARIPSGEGQFF,TGCAGCGTTGCCAGAATTCCTAGCGGGGAAGGGCAGTTCTTC
TRBV19,few,NA,TRBJ2-7,CASAQNSASTYEQYF,TGTGCCAGTGCCCAAAACTCCGCAAGCACCTACGAGCAGTACTTC
TRBV29-1,NA,NA,TRBJ2-2,CSVEEGQGTGELFF,TGCAGCGTTGAAGAAGGCCAGGGGACCGGGGAGCTGTTTTTT
TRBV29-1,few,TRBD1,TRBJ1-5,CSVFETGSNQPQHF,TGCAGCGTTTTTGAGACAGGGTCCAATCAGCCCCAGCATTTT
TRBV29-1,few,NA,TRBJ1-2,CSVWTASNYGYTF,TGCAGCGTTTGGACAGCCTCGAACTATGGCTACACCTTC